These 30 T cell receptor beta chains were sequenced from one sample in a study of blood T cells in healthy people across ages. It was with a sample-barcoded 5' primer and a J-beta primer mix that a second PCR of roughly 7 to 12 cycles was run. TCRdb analysed the 5' RACE reads with MiXCR anew, one entry per CDR3 protein. The sample lists hundreds of thousands of distinct CDR3 sequences, roughly 32% occurring once. The sample was blood. The receptors come from a woman of 80 years or more in good health.

This clonotype was recorded a few times. Germline is not matched at one junction end, which may reflect a read error. J is TRBJ2-5 and V is TRBV29-1; maybe TRBD2 (5 bases). The CDR3 sequence is 11 residues long. Germline CDR1 is SQVTM and CDR2 is ANQGSEA. The CDR3 reads CGVVGRGGQYF. The DNA for the CDR3 is TGCGGCGTTGTCGGAAGAGGCGGGCAGTACTTC.

Turning to this clonotype: This clone may be a read error of a much larger clone one base away. This chain links TRBV7-9 with TRBJ2-1, with TRBD2 identical over 8 bases. The end of the DNA aligns better with TRBJ2-7, so the J call may be wrong. CDR3 length equals 14 residues. Germline V gives CDR1 SEHNR, CDR2 FQNEAQ (reference sequence). Written as DNA, the CDR3 is TGTGCCAGCAGCCGTAGCGGGATCTACAATGAGCAGTACTTC. This sequence encodes CASSRSGIYNEQYF.

A remark on this clonotype: Being one base from a much bigger clone, this may be a read error. This chain uses TRBV15 with TRBJ2-1; the D gene could be TRBD1 or TRBD2 (6 bases each). CDR1 and CDR2 (germline): LNHNV, YYDKDF (reference sequence). The CDR3 length is 14 residues. V was trimmed by 8 bases and J by 7 bases, leaving 18 bases between them. For the CDR3, the DNA is TGTGCCACCCGGGTGAGGGGGGCCAAAAATGAGCAGTTCTTC. This codes for CATRVRGAKNEQFF.

This CDR3 is CASSPRGRGLSLGYTF. In nucleotides, the CDR3 is TGTGCCAGCAGCCCTCGGGGGAGGGGGCTATCCCTAGGCTACACCTTC. The genes are TRBV3-1 and TRBJ1-2; 7 nucleotides agree with TRBD1. Trimming removed 4 bases from V and 8 bases from J; junction bases left unmatched: 16. The germline CDR1 and CDR2 sequences are LGHDT and YNNKEL (reference sequence). The CDR3 loop spans 16 amino acids. Together with reference TRBV3-1 and TRBJ1-2, the CDR3 gives the full variable domain: DTAVSQTPKYLVTQMGNDKSIKCEQNLGHDTMYWYKQDSKKFLKIMFSYNNKELIINETVPNRFSPKSPDKAHLNLHINSLELGDSAVYFCASSPRGRGLSLGYTFGSGTRLTVV.

This clonotype was recorded many times. The CDR3 reads CASSNRDRLSTSTDTQYF. The CDR3 coding sequence is TGTGCCAGCAGCAACCGGGACAGACTTAGTACTAGCACAGATACGCAGTATTTT. The V gene is TRBV6-1, the J gene TRBJ2-3; 7 bases line up with TRBD1. Germline V gene data show CDR1 as MNHNS and CDR2 as SASEGT. Unmatched junction bases numbered 15, after V lost 6 bases and J lost 0 bases. The length of the CDR3 is 18 residues.

This clonotype was counted at least ten times. The chain recombines TRBV10-3 with TRBJ1-2, with D tentatively TRBD1 (5 bases). Germline CDR1 and CDR2: ENHRY and SYGVKD. The V end was cut by 4 bases, the J end by 4 bases, with 16 bases between. The CDR3 totals 15 residues. The CDR3: CAISGIGTEIYGYTF. CDR3 in DNA: TGTGCCATCAGTGGAATCGGGACCGAAATCTATGGCTACACCTTC.

Many counts were recorded for this clonotype. The chain has TRBV2 and TRBJ2-5; either TRBD1 or TRBD2 may supply D (5 bases each). V was pared by 6 bases and J by 4 bases, with 21 bases between. CDR1 and CDR2 (germline): SNHLY, FYNNEI. The CDR3 loop spans 16 amino acids. CDR3 in amino acids: CASRGPGAGGGETQYF. Here the CDR3 DNA reads TGTGCCAGCAGAGGTCCCGGGGCAGGCGGTGGAGAGACCCAGTACTTC. Full variable domain (outside the CDR3, taken from reference TRBV2 and TRBJ2-5): EPEVTQTPSHQVTQMGQEVILRCVPISNHLYFYWYRQILGQKVEFLVSFYNNEISEKSEIFDDQFSVERPDGSNFTLKIRSTKLEDSAMYFCASRGPGAGGGETQYFGPGTRLLVL.

To note about this clonotype: Since a much larger clone is just one base distant, this may be a read error. This sequence joins TRBV5-1 and TRBJ2-5; 7 bases match TRBD1. J was trimmed by 11 bases and V by 2 bases; bases with no gene match: 12. The CDR3 spans 14 residues. Germline CDR1 and CDR2: SGHRS and YFSETQ. The CDR3 is CASSFRTGVDEQYF. CDR3 bases: TGCGCCAGCAGCTTCAGGACAGGTGTGGATGAGCAGTACTTC. Variable domain in full (rest from reference TRBV5-1 and TRBJ2-5): KAGVTQTPRYLIKTRGQQVTLSCSPISGHRSVSWYQQTPGQGLQFLFEYFSETQRNKGNFPGRFSGRQFSNSRSEMNVSTLELGDSALYLCASSFRTGVDEQYFGPGTRLLVL.

A few counts support this clonotype. This sequence may be a read error, since a much larger clone differs from it by one base. The chain carries TRBV7-3 and TRBJ2-5; 8 nucleotides align to TRBD2. V gave up 5 bases and J gave up 11 bases; unmatched junction bases: 16. Germline CDR1 reads SGHTA; CDR2 reads FQGTGA. The CDR3 spans 15 residues. The DNA of the CDR3 is TGTGCCAGCAGCCCAGCGGGGGCCCAGCGATATGAGCAGTACTTC. Translation: CASSPAGAQRYEQYF.

This clonotype was seen only a few times. Since a much larger clone is just one base distant, this may be a read error. This rearrangement joins TRBV7-7 to TRBJ2-4, with D unclear. The J call is doubtful: the DNA matches TRBJ2-5 better. From germline, CDR1 is SSHAT and CDR2 FNYEAQ (reference sequence). The CDR3 spans 13 residues. CDR3 nucleotide sequence: TGTGCTAGCAGCCCCCTGGGGTCGGAGACCCAGTACTTC. Translated: CASSPLGSETQYF.

This clonotype came up many times. The chain has TRBV7-2 and TRBJ2-7, with D maybe TRBD2 (7 bases). Germline assignment: CDR1 SGHTA and CDR2 FQGNSA. The length of the CDR3 is 13 residues. Trimming left V 7 bases short and J 4 bases short, with 14 bases between. The CDR3 nucleotides read TGTGCCAGCACCTCGGGGGGCAGGTACGAGCAGTACTTC. This sequence encodes CASTSGGRYEQYF. Filled out from reference TRBV7-2 and TRBJ2-7, the complete variable domain reads GAGVSQSPSNKVTEKGKDVELRCDPISGHTALYWYRQSLGQGLEFLIYFQGNSAPDKSGLPSDRFSAERTGGSVSTLTIQRTQQEDSAVYLCASTSGGRYEQYFGPGTRLTVT.

This clonotype was counted between two and nine times. A read error is possible here, since a much larger clone lies one base away. The chain carries TRBV6-6 and TRBJ2-1, with 9 bases fitting TRBD1. The J call could be wrong; TRBJ2-7 is a better fit for the DNA end. This CDR3 region has 17 residues. Per the germline V gene, CDR1 is MNHNY and CDR2 is SVGAGI (reference sequence). CDR3 region: CASSVNVGTGPHNEQYF. The CDR3 DNA sequence: TGTGCCAGCAGTGTTAATGTTGGGACAGGGCCCCACAATGAGCAGTACTTC.

V is TRBV30 and J is TRBJ1-2; a possible D gene is TRBD1 (5 bases). V lost 1 base, J lost 6 bases, and 12 bases lay in between. The CDR3 is made up of 13 amino acids. Looked up from germline, CDR1 is GTSNPN and CDR2 is SVGIG (reference sequence). The CDR3 DNA follows: TGTGCCTGGAGTGCTAGGGGTGCGGATGGCTACACCTTC. This encodes CAWSARGADGYTF. Full variable domain (outside the CDR3, taken from reference TRBV30 and TRBJ1-2): SQTIHQWPATLVQPVGSPLSLECTVEGTSNPNLYWYRQAAGRGLQLLFYSVGIGQISSEVPQNLSASRPQDRQFILSSKKLLLSDSGFYLCAWSARGADGYTFGSGTRLTVV.

This clonotype was seen ten or more times. The V call is TRBV20-1, the J call TRBJ1-2; D perhaps matches TRBD1 (6 bases). In germline, CDR1 is DFQATT, CDR2 SNEGSKA (reference sequence). Trimming removed 1 base at V and 8 bases at J, with 20 bases between. The CDR3 totals 15 residues. The DNA of the CDR3 is TGCAGTGCTAGAGCTATGGACAGTTCTTTAGGGGGCTACACCTTC. It translates to CSARAMDSSLGGYTF.

This clonotype occurred many times. V usage is TRBV7-3 and J usage is TRBJ2-1; D call uncertain. The CDR3 sequence is 16 residues long. Germline CDR1 SGHTA, CDR2 FQGTGA. Trimming removed 5 bases from V and 0 bases from J, with 14 bases in between. Here the CDR3 DNA reads TGTGCCAGCAGCCTAGAACCTAAGGCCTCCTACAATGAGCAGTTCTTC. It yields the protein CASSLEPKASYNEQFF. Using reference TRBV7-3 and TRBJ2-1 for the parts outside the CDR3, the full variable domain is GAGVSQTPSNKVTEKGKYVELRCDPISGHTALYWYRQSLGQGPEFLIYFQGTGAADDSGLPNDRFFAVRPEGSVSTLKIQRTERGDSAVYLCASSLEPKASYNEQFFGPGTRLTVL.

The chain uses TRBV5-1 and TRBJ2-1; 8 bases line up with TRBD2. There are 15 residues in the CDR3. J gave up 7 bases and V 4 bases, and 10 bases lay outside the gene matches. Germline CDR1 and CDR2: SGHRS and YFSETQ. The CDR3 region has the DNA TGCGCCAGCAGCCACGGACTAGCCCGGCCAAATGAGCAGTTCTTC. As protein: CASSHGLARPNEQFF.

Worth noting for this clonotype: A much larger clonotype is one base distant, so this may be a read error. The rearrangement links TRBV18 to TRBJ2-5, with TRBD2 matching over 8 bases. CDR1 is KGHSH, CDR2 LQKENI, per germline. The V and J ends lost 8 bases and 11 bases, in that order; junction bases with no gene match: 16. The CDR3 has 14 amino acids. The CDR3 nucleotides are TGTGCCAGCCGACGAGTCGGGGGGGCTAATGAGCAGTACTTC. Translated: CASRRVGGANEQYF.

This clonotype has a count of ten or more. The chain recombines TRBV7-9 with TRBJ2-5; 7 bases line up with TRBD2. V shed 3 bases and J 7 bases; nucleotides not matched to a gene: 5. Germline V CDR1 and CDR2: SEHNR, FQNEAQ (reference sequence). The CDR3 runs 13 residues. The CDR3: CASSLGGAGTQYF. The CDR3 coding sequence is TGTGCCAGCAGCTTGGGAGGGGCCGGGACCCAGTACTTC.

This clonotype turned up a few times. This rearrangement joins TRBV3-1 to TRBJ2-7; no clear D. Trimming took 1 base from V and 2 from J, leaving 15 bases between them. The CDR3 totals 16 residues. Germline V gene lookup returns CDR1 LGHDT and CDR2 YNNKEL (reference sequence). CDR3 loop: CASSQGVGNPAYEQYF. The CDR3 region has the DNA TGTGCCAGCAGCCAAGGTGTGGGTAACCCGGCCTACGAGCAGTACTTC.

This clonotype has at least ten counts. The J gene is TRBJ2-7, the V gene TRBV5-5; either TRBD1 or TRBD2 may supply D (6 bases each). V lost 0 bases and J lost 7, with 17 bases in between. The CDR3 is made up of 15 amino acids. Germline lookup yields CDR1 SGHKS and CDR2 YYEKEE (reference sequence). The CDR3 here is CASSLGGDTMHEQYF. The CDR3 DNA reads TGTGCCAGCAGCTTGGGGGGGGACACCATGCATGAGCAGTACTTC.

This CDR3 reads CASSEAKLTGGNQPQHF. CDR3 bases: TGTGCCAGCAGTGAAGCAAAATTGACAGGCGGCAATCAGCCCCAGCATTTT. V and J are TRBV2 and TRBJ1-5, with D maybe TRBD1 (6 bases). Trimming shortened V by 0 bases and J by 2 bases, and 14 bases separated the two germline ends. Germline V gene lookup returns CDR1 SNHLY and CDR2 FYNNEI. The CDR3 is 17 amino acids.

Concerning this clonotype itself: This clone may be a read error of a much larger clone one base away. The V and J genes are TRBV7-9 and TRBJ1-2; 8 bases agree with TRBD1. Germline CDR1 SEHNR, CDR2 FQNEAQ (reference sequence). The CDR3 has 15 residues. Written as DNA, the CDR3 is TGTGCCTGCAGCGATCGAACAGGGGGAATCTATGGCTACACCTTC. It yields the protein CACSDRTGGIYGYTF.

The sample holds many counts of this clonotype. The chain has TRBV6-1 and TRBJ2-1; D gene uncertain. V gave up 5 bases and J gave up 3 bases, with 14 bases separating them. CDR3 length: 15 amino acids. Germline V gene sequence: CDR1 MNHNS, CDR2 SASEGT. Here the CDR3 DNA reads TGTGCCAGCAGTTCCGGGCCGGGCGTCTACAATGAGCAGTTCTTC. This sequence encodes CASSSGPGVYNEQFF.

This clonotype appeared many times. This chain uses TRBV7-2 with TRBJ2-7; TRBD1 matches at 11 bases. The junction had 5 bases not matched to a gene; V was cut back by 0 bases and J by 4 bases. The germline CDR1 and CDR2 sequences are SGHTA and FQGNSA. This CDR3 has 16 residues. CDR3 sequence reads: CASSLARTGGMYEQYF. CDR3 bases: TGTGCCAGCAGCTTAGCGAGGACAGGGGGCATGTACGAGCAGTACTTC.

This clonotype was seen repeatedly, ten times or more. The chain joins TRBV7-2 to TRBJ2-7, with D unresolved. This CDR3 is built from 13 residues. Trimming left V 0 bases short and J 5 bases short, with 8 bases between. From germline, CDR1 is SGHTA and CDR2 FQGNSA. This chain's CDR3 is CASSLARADEQYF. The CDR3 DNA is TGTGCCAGCAGCTTAGCTAGGGCAGACGAGCAGTACTTC.

The sample holds many counts of this clonotype. The DNA for the CDR3 is TGTGCCAGCAGCCCCCGGGGGGCCGGGTATGGCTACACCTTC. Translating gives CASSPRGAGYGYTF. This chain connects TRBV5-4 to TRBJ1-2; TRBD1 might be the D (6 bases). Germline loops: CDR1 SGHNT, CDR2 YYREEE (reference sequence). The CDR3 contains 14 residues. Deletions cut 4 bases from V and 5 bases from J, with 15 bases between.

This clonotype has at least ten counts. The chain couples TRBV15 to TRBJ1-4; the D is unclear. V was trimmed by 0 bases and J by 4 bases, leaving 9 bases between them. From germline, CDR1 is LNHNV and CDR2 YYDKDF (reference sequence). This CDR3 region has 15 residues. The CDR3 is CATSRDPGFNEKLFF. DNA for the CDR3: TGTGCCACCAGCAGAGATCCTGGTTTTAATGAAAAACTGTTTTTT.

The genes are TRBV9 and TRBJ2-1; D ambiguous. The CDR3 has 13 residues. The V end was cut by 4 bases, the J end by 6 bases, with 11 bases between. Germline values: CDR1 SGDLS, CDR2 YYNGEE. The CDR3 reads CASSPRAANEQFF. CDR3 DNA sequence: TGTGCCAGCAGCCCTCGGGCGGCCAATGAGCAGTTCTTC.

This clonotype has ten or more counts. The rearrangement uses TRBV5-1 and TRBJ1-1; 7 nucleotides line up with TRBD1. The V gene end was trimmed by 3 bases and the J gene end by 1 base; junction bases not matched to a gene: 3. This CDR3 comprises 14 residues. Germline-derived CDR1 and CDR2 are SGHRS and YFSETQ. The CDR3 nucleotides are TGCGCCAGCAGCTCCGGGACAGCGAACACTGAAGCTTTCTTT. Protein: CASSSGTANTEAFF.

In its sample, this clonotype was seen many times. This sequence joins TRBV29-1 and TRBJ1-5; 9 bases are a match to TRBD1. Trimming at V came to 4 bases and at J to 4 bases, leaving 5 bases not matched to a gene. The CDR3 is 14 residues long. Germline CDR1 reads SQVTM; CDR2 reads ANQGSEA. CDR3 in DNA: TGCAGCGTTGGAGGGGGACAGGGTAATCAGCCCCAGCATTTT. It specifies CSVGGGQGNQPQHF.